This T cell receptor beta chain was identified in a study of T and B cells in COVID-19 patients. Study summary: COVID-19 patients gave peripheral blood either during active infection or after recovery.

BIOMED2 TRB-A/B primer pools were used in multiplex TRB PCR. TCRdb itself ran the multiplex PCR reads through MiXCR, one entry per CDR3 protein. Of more than 20,000 distinct CDR3 sequences in the sample, 32% were seen once. Looked up from germline, CDR1 is MNHEY and CDR2 is SVGEGT. This CDR3 has 17 residues. The ends were cut back, 5 bases at V and 8 bases at J, with 24 bases in the middle. This clonotype came up a few times. Blood genomic DNA input for TRB amplification was roughly 250-500 ng. The chain links TRBV6-2 or TRBV6-3 to TRBJ1-4; D remains ambiguous. This TCR derives from a human donor who had recovered from COVID-19. The specimen sequenced was blood. CDR3 bases: TGTGCCAGCAGTGAAGCCTTGGCCTTTGGCACGGGCGAAAAACTGTTTTTT. Translated: CASSEALAFGTGEKLFF.